These T cell receptor beta chains were read from a single sample in a study of T cell changes during pregnancy in multiple sclerosis. Profiling relied on immunoSEQ multiplex PCR, and the TCRdb table lists in-frame clones only, not all of them. The data contain some 140,000 clones, less than 97% of them singletons. The sequencing used peripheral blood, collected after pregnancy. The receptors here all came from a female donor with multiple sclerosis, enrolled in a pregnancy study. The CDR3 runs from the conserved cysteine through the conserved F or W. Each record gives: clone size, V gene, D gene, J gene, CDR3 protein, CDR3 DNA. A D gene is named only where the DNA matches it firmly. The size of a clone is reported for some rows only, either as once, few or many, or as a class for expanded clones.

-	TRBV29-1	TRBD1	TRBJ2-2	CSVTGTGVTGELFF	TGCAGCGTTACCGGGACAGGGGTCACCGGGGAGCTGTTTTTT
-	TRBV7-2	-	TRBJ2-2	CASSLDGGVGGELFF	TGTGCCAGCAGCTTAGATGGAGGGGTTGGCGGGGAGCTGTTTTTT
-	TRBV13	TRBD2	TRBJ2-3	CASSPIRVGRDTQYF	TGTGCCAGCAGCCCTATCCGAGTCGGGAGGGATACGCAGTATTTT
-	TRBV6-5	-	TRBJ2-5	CASSYSIGTEGKTQYF	TGTGCCAGCAGTTACTCGATTGGAACGGAGGGGAAGACCCAGTACTTC
once	TRBV19	TRBD1	TRBJ1-1	CASTDRAVNTEAFF	TGTGCCAGTACCGACAGGGCAGTGAACACTGAAGCTTTCTTT
-	TRBV29-1	TRBD2	TRBJ2-1	CSVEARGLAGGVYNEQFF	TGCAGCGTTGAAGCCCGGGGACTAGCGGGAGGGGTCTACAATGAGCAGTTCTTC
-	TRBV2	TRBD2	TRBJ2-5	CASSEGGGLAQETQYF	TGTGCCAGCAGTGAAGGAGGTGGACTAGCGCAAGAGACCCAGTACTTC
-	TRBV7-9	-	TRBJ2-6	CASRGAELSGANVLTF	TGTGCCAGCAGGGGGGCAGAGCTCTCTGGGGCCAACGTCCTGACTTTC
-	TRBV9	-	TRBJ1-1	CASSVREVNAFF	TGTGCCAGCAGCGTCCGGGAGGTTAATGCTTTCTTT
-	TRBV19	TRBD1	TRBJ2-7	CASRMTGTYEQYF	TGTGCCAGTAGAATGACAGGGACCTACGAGCAGTACTTC
-	TRBV6-5	-	TRBJ1-3	CASSSRVSGGNTIYF	TGTGCCAGCAGTTCCCGGGTGTCAGGGGGAAACACCATATATTTT
-	TRBV7-6	-	TRBJ2-7	CASSSGLGVYEQYF	TGTGCCAGCAGCTCGGGACTGGGAGTCTACGAGCAGTACTTC
-	TRBV4-1	-	TRBJ2-2	CASSQLPRVGELFF	TGCGCCAGCAGCCAATTGCCGCGGGTGGGGGAGCTGTTTTTT
-	TRBV12-2	-	TRBJ2-1	CASRPAVAGGFLNEQFF	TGTGCAAGTCGGCCCGCTGTGGCGGGAGGGTTTTTAAATGAGCAGTTCTTC
-	TRBV28	-	TRBJ1-2	CASSFSIAPYYGYTF	TGTGCCAGCAGTTTCTCTATCGCACCATACTATGGCTACACCTTC
-	TRBV29-1	TRBD1	TRBJ1-2	CSVERGGQDGYTF	TGCAGCGTTGAAAGAGGCGGACAGGATGGCTACACCTTC
-	TRBV5-1	TRBD2	TRBJ2-2	CASSLETSGTGELFF	TGCGCCAGCAGCTTGGAGACTAGCGGGACCGGGGAGCTGTTTTTT
once	TRBV2	-	TRBJ1-5	CASSESFSGLGPQHF	TGTGCCAGCAGTGAAAGTTTTTCAGGGCTGGGACCCCAGCATTTT
-	TRBV6-6	-	TRBJ1-1	CASSYTVSEAFF	TGTGCCAGCAGTTACACGGTGTCTGAAGCTTTCTTT
-	TRBV28	-	TRBJ2-3	CASSVAGGFAQYF	TGTGCCAGCAGTGTAGCCGGAGGGTTTGCGCAGTATTTT
few	TRBV9	-	TRBJ2-6	CASSGAGVGANVLTF	TGTGCCAGCAGTGGTGCAGGGGTTGGGGCCAACGTCCTGACTTTC
-	TRBV19	-	TRBJ2-4	CASSIEGAVVKNIQYF	TGTGCCAGTAGTATAGAGGGGGCCGTAGTCAAAAACATTCAGTACTTC
-	TRBV27	TRBD2	TRBJ2-7	CASSRTSGRAFEQYF	TGTGCCAGCAGCCGAACAAGCGGGAGGGCCTTCGAGCAGTACTTC
-	TRBV28	-	TRBJ1-2	CASSRQFNYGYTF	TGTGCCAGCAGTCGACAGTTCAACTATGGCTACACCTTC
once	TRBV30	TRBD1	TRBJ2-5	CAYRDRGRRETQYF	TGTGCCTATCGGGACAGGGGGCGCCGGGAGACCCAGTACTTC
-	TRBV6-5	TRBD1	TRBJ2-4	CASSAIGTVPNIQYF	TGTGCCAGCAGTGCTATCGGGACAGTCCCAAACATTCAGTACTTC
-	TRBV15	-	TRBJ1-5	CATSRDRVQPQHF	TGTGCCACCAGCAGAGACAGGGTTCAGCCCCAGCATTTT
-	TRBV27	-	TRBJ2-3	CASSSFTDTQYF	TGTGCCAGCAGTTCCTTTACAGATACGCAGTATTTT
-	TRBV9	TRBD1	TRBJ2-3	CASSVEFTGASTDTQYF	TGTGCCAGCAGCGTAGAGTTCACAGGGGCGTCCACAGATACGCAGTATTTT
-	TRBV12-2	-	TRBJ2-1	CASRLVWRSSNEQFF	TGTGCAAGTCGCTTAGTCTGGCGGTCGTCCAATGAGCAGTTCTTC
-	TRBV14	-	TRBJ1-1	CASSQSSGLEAFF	TGTGCCAGCAGCCAGAGCTCGGGACTTGAAGCTTTCTTT
-	TRBV29-1	TRBD1	TRBJ1-1	CTSQAGGTEAFF	TGCACCAGCCAGGCAGGGGGGACTGAAGCTTTCTTT
-	TRBV15	-	TRBJ2-2	CATSRDLDRNTGELFF	TGTGCCACCAGCAGAGATCTAGACAGAAACACCGGGGAGCTGTTTTTT
-	TRBV9	-	TRBJ1-2	CASTNRVYGYTF	TGTGCCAGTACCAACAGGGTCTATGGCTACACCTTC
-	TRBV10-3	TRBD2	TRBJ2-1	CAIRTSGTNNEQFF	TGTGCCATCAGAACTAGCGGTACGAACAATGAGCAGTTCTTC
once	TRBV5-6	-	TRBJ1-5	CASSLSRDWDQPQHF	TGTGCCAGCAGCTTGAGCAGGGATTGGGATCAGCCCCAGCATTTT
-	TRBV28	-	TRBJ1-2	CASSGRQYGYTF	TGTGCCAGCAGTGGACGACAGTATGGCTACACCTTC
-	TRBV29-1	-	TRBJ2-2	CSGGNTGELFF	TGCAGCGGAGGGAACACCGGGGAGCTGTTTTTT
few	TRBV29-1	-	TRBJ2-5	CSPGEGGPGGTQYF	TGCAGCCCGGGGGAGGGGGGCCCTGGAGGGACCCAGTACTTC
-	TRBV27	TRBD1	TRBJ2-1	CASSAETGGRQVGQFF	TGTGCCAGCAGTGCAGAGACAGGGGGCCGGCAGGTTGGGCAGTTCTTC
-	TRBV7-9	TRBD2	TRBJ2-5	CASSLVPSGSGETQYF	TGTGCCAGCAGCTTAGTACCTAGCGGGAGCGGAGAGACCCAGTACTTC
-	TRBV7-8	-	TRBJ2-7	CASSLGAPGFHF	TGTGCCAGCAGCTTAGGGGCACCCGGCTTTCACTTC
-	TRBV5-4	-	TRBJ1-1	CASSLDLEGTEAFF	TGTGCCAGCAGCTTGGATCTGGAGGGCACTGAAGCTTTCTTT
-	TRBV5-1	TRBD1	TRBJ1-1	CASSLGQGASLNTEAFF	TGCGCCAGCAGCTTGGGACAGGGGGCCTCGTTGAACACTGAAGCTTTCTTT
-	TRBV7-2	TRBD1	TRBJ2-5	CASSLDGRGHQETQYF	TGTGCCAGCAGCTTAGATGGAAGGGGGCACCAAGAGACCCAGTACTTC
few	TRBV7-9	-	TRBJ1-1	CASSLGQGMNTEAFF	TGTGCCAGCAGCTTGGGTCAGGGGATGAACACTGAAGCTTTCTTT
-	TRBV4-3	TRBD1	TRBJ1-1	CASSQALAGGNTEAFF	TGCGCCAGCAGCCAAGCTCTCGCAGGGGGGAACACTGAAGCTTTCTTT
-	TRBV7-2	-	TRBJ2-7	CASSPRVGADEQYF	TGTGCCAGCAGCCCAAGGGTAGGGGCTGACGAGCAGTACTTC
once	TRBV7-6	-	TRBJ1-1	CASSLSGNTEAFF	TGTGCCAGCAGCTTATCGGGGAACACTGAAGCTTTCTTT
-	TRBV5-4	-	TRBJ1-4	CASSPEGATNEKLFF	TGTGCCAGCAGCCCCGAAGGGGCAACTAATGAAAAACTGTTTTTT
-	TRBV5-4	-	TRBJ2-7	CASSLEPGKTYEQYF	TGTGCCAGCAGCTTGGAGCCAGGGAAAACCTACGAGCAGTACTTC
-	TRBV5-1	-	TRBJ2-5	CASSLGSRQETQYF	TGCGCCAGCAGCTTGGGGTCCAGACAAGAGACCCAGTACTTC
-	TRBV18	-	TRBJ2-7	CASSPKGENEQYF	TGTGCCAGCTCACCAAAGGGGGAGAACGAGCAGTACTTC